The clone carrying this T cell receptor beta chain was observed a handful of times. Its antigen is as yet unknown. Primers: 60 Vbeta forward and 13 Jbeta reverse. Measured with immunoSEQ multiplex PCR; TCRdb has only the in-frame clones, and not every one. The sample has fewer than 200,000 clones, around 80% seen once. The sample is drawn from a study of cytomegalovirus exposure and HLA in healthy donors. In the study overall: The Caucasian-associated ancestry cluster contained about 80% of the roughly 400 genotyped donors.

Germline V gives CDR1 SQVTM, CDR2 ANQGSEA. V lost 6 bases, J lost 3 bases, and 23 bases lay in between. The CDR3 runs 16 residues. Findings and limits, study-wide: A highly shared variant cluster was judged a likely technical artifact. The study flagged some 170 TCR beta chains as cytomegalovirus-associated. Accurate predictions that matched the HLA-A and HLA-B alleles of most subjects were reportedly made from TCR beta sequences.

The chain carries TRBV29-1 and TRBJ1-2; no firm D call. This clonotype was sampled from a girl aged 2 to 9 in good health and CMV-seropositive. Sequenced material: PBMCs. The CDR3 loop reads CSVAREDRVRDYGYTF. The CDR3 bases are TGCAGCGTAGCCCGGGAGGACCGGGTTCGGGACTATGGCTACACCTTC. Using reference TRBV29-1 and TRBJ1-2 for the parts outside the CDR3, the full variable domain is SAVISQKPSRDICQRGTSLTIQCQVDSQVTMMFWYRQQPGQSLTLIATANQGSEATYESGFVIDKFPISRPNLTFSTLTVSNMSPEDSSIYLCSVAREDRVRDYGYTFGSGTRLTVV.